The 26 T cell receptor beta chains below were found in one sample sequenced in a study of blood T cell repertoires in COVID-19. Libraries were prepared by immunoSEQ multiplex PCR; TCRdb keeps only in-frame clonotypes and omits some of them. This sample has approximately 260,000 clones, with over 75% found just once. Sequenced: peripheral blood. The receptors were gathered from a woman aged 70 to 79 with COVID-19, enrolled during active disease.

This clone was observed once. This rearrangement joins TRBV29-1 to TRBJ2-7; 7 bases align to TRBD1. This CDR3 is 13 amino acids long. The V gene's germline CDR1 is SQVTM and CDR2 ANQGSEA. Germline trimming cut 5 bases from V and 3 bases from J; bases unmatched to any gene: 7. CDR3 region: CSVQRQGIYEQYF. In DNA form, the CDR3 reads TGCAGCGTTCAGAGACAGGGCATCTACGAGCAGTACTTC.

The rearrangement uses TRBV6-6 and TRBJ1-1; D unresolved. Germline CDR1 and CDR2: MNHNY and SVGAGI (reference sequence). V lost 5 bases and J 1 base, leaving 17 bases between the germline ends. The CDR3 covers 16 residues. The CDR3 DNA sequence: TGTGCCAGCAGTATTCCCCCCCTTTCGGGGAACACTGAAGCTTTCTTT. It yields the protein CASSIPPLSGNTEAFF.

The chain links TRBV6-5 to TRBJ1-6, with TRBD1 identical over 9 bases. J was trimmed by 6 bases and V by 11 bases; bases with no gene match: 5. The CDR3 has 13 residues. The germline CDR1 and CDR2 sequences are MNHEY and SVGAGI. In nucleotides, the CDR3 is TGTGCCGGAAGGACAGGGGTTAATTCACCCCTCCACTTT. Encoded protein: CAGRTGVNSPLHF.

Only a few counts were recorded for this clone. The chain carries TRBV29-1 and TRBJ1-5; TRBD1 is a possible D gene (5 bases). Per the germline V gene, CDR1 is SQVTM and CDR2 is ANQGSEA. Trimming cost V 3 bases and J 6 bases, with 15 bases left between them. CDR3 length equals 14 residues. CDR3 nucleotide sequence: TGCAGCGTTGAGGGCGGGGCGGAGGGTCAGCCCCAGCATTTT. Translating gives CSVEGGAEGQPQHF.

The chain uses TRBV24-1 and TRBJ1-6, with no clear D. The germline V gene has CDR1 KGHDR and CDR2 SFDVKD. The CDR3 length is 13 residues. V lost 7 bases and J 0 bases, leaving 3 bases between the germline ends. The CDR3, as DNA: TGTGCCACCAGCTACTCCTATAATTCACCCCTCCACTTT. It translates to CATSYSYNSPLHF.

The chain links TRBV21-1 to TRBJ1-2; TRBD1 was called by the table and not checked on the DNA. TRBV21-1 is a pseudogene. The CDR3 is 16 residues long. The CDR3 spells CASSWPPWRGGLGYTF. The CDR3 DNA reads TGTGCCAGCAGCTGGCCGCCATGGAGAGGGGGCTTAGGCTACACCTTC.

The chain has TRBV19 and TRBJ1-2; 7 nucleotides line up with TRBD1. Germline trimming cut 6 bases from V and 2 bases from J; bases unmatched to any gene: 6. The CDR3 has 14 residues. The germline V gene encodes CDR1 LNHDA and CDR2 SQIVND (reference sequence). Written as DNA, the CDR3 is TGTGCCAGTAGAGGGGGCGCATCGAACTATGGCTACACCTTC. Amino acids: CASRGGASNYGYTF.

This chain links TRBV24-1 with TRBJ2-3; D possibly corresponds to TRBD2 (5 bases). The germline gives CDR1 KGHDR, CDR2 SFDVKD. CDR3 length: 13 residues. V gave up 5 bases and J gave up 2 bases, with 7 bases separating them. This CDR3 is CATSVDSTDTQYF. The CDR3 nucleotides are TGTGCCACCAGTGTGGACTCCACAGATACGCAGTATTTT.

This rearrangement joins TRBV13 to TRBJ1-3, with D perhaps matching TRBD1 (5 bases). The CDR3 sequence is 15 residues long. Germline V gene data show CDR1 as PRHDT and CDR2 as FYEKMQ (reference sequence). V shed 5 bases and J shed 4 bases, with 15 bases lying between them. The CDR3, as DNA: TGTGCCAGCAGCCAAAGACAGACGGGCGGAAACACCATATATTTT. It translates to CASSQRQTGGNTIYF. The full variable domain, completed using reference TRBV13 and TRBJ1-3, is AAGVIQSPRHLIKEKRETATLKCYPIPRHDTVYWYQQGPGQDPQFLISFYEKMQSDKGSIPDRFSAQQFSDYHSELNMSSLELGDSALYFCASSQRQTGGNTIYFGEGSWLTVV.

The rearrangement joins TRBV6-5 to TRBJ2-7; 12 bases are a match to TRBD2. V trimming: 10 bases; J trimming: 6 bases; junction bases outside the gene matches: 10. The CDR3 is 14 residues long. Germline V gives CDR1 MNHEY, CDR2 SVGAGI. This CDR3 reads CATKGRTSGTEQYF. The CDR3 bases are TGTGCCACCAAAGGACGGACTAGCGGGACCGAGCAGTACTTC.

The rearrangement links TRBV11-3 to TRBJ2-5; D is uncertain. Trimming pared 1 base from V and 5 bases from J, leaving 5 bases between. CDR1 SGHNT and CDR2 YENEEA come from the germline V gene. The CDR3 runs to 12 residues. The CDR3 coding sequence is TGTGCCAGCAGCTTAGCTGTGGAGACCCAGTACTTC. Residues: CASSLAVETQYF.

The CDR3 region has the DNA TGTGCCAGCCAGAAGGGGACAGAGCCCTACGAGCAGTACTTC. It translates to CASQKGTEPYEQYF. The chain is built from TRBV7-2 and TRBJ2-7, with TRBD1 matching over 7 bases. This CDR3 is 14 amino acids long. The trim removed 8 bases at V and 2 bases at J, leaving 9 bases unmatched. Germline V lookup: CDR1 SGHTA, CDR2 FQGNSA.

In DNA, the CDR3 is TGTGCCAGCAGCTTATATCGGGATTCACCCCTCCACTTT. This gives the protein CASSLYRDSPLHF. V usage is TRBV7-9 and J usage is TRBJ1-6; D gene unclear. The CDR3 loop spans 13 amino acids. CDR1 SEHNR and CDR2 FQNEAQ come from the germline V gene (reference sequence). V lost 2 bases and J lost 8, with 7 bases in between.

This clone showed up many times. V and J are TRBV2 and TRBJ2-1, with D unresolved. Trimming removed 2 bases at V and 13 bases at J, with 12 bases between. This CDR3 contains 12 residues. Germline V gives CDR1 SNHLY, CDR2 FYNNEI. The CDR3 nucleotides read TGTGCCAGCAGTGAATCAGGAATTCGACAGTTCTTC. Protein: CASSESGIRQFF.

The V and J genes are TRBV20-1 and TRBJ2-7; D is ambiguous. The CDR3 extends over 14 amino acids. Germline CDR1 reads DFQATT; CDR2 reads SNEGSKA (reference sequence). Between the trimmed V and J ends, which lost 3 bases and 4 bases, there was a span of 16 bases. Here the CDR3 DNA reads TGCAGTGCTAGTTCGTCCCGGAGTTTTTACGAGCAGTACTTC. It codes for CSASSSRSFYEQYF.

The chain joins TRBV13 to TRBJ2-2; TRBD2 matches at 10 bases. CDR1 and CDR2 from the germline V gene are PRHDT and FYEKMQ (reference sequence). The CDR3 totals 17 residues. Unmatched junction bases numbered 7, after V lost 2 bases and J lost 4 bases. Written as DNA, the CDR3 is TGTGCCAGCAGCTTACGTAGCGGGAGGATGAGCACCGGGGAGCTGTTTTTT. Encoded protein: CASSLRSGRMSTGELFF.

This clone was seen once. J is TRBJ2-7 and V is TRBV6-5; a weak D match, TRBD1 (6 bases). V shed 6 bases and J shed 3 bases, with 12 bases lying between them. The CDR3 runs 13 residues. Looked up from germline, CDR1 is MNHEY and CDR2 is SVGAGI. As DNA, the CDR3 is TGTGCCAGCAGAGCTACAGGGTACTACGAGCAGTACTTC. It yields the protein CASRATGYYEQYF.

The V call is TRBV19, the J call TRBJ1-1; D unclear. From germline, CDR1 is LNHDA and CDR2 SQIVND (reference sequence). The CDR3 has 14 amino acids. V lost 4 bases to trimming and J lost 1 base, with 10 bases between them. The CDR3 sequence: CASSTQTGNTEAFF. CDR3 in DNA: TGTGCCAGTAGTACCCAGACTGGGAACACTGAAGCTTTCTTT.

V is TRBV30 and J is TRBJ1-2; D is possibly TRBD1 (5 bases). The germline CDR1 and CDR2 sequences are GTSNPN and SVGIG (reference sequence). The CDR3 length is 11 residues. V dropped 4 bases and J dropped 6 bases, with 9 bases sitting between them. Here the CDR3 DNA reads TGTGCCTGGAAGGGGCGGAATGGCTACACCTTC. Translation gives CAWKGRNGYTF.

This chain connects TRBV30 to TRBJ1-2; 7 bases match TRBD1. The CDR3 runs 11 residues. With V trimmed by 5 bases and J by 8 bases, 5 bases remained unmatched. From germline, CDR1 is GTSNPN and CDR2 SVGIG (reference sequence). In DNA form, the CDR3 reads TGTGCCTGGTCTCGGGACAGCGGCTACACCTTC. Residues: CAWSRDSGYTF.

The CDR3 DNA reads as TGTGCCAGCAGGATTCGGGGGAACACTGAAGCTTTCTTT. Amino acids: CASRIRGNTEAFF. The chain is built from TRBV28 and TRBJ1-1; D is unresolved. The germline V gene has CDR1 MDHEN and CDR2 SYDVKM. There are 13 residues in the CDR3. Trimming took off 6 bases at V and 1 base at J, with 9 bases between the two ends.

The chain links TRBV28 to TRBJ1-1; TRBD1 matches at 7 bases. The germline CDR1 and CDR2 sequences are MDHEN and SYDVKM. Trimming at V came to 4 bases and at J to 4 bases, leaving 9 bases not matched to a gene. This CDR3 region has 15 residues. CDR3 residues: CASSWRGTAFTEAFF. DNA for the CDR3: TGTGCCAGCAGTTGGAGGGGGACAGCCTTCACTGAAGCTTTCTTT.

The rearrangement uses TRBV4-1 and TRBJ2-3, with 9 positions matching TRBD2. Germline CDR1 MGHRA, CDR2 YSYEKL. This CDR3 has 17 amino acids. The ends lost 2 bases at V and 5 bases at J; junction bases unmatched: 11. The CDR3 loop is CASSQTGGGRVEDTQYF. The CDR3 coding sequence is TGCGCCAGCAGCCAAACCGGGGGCGGGAGGGTGGAAGATACGCAGTATTTT.

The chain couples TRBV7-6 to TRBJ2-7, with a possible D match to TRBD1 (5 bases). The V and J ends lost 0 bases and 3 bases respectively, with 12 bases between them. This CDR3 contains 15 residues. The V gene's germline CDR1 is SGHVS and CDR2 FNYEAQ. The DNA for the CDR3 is TGTGCCAGCAGCTTAGCCCCCCTGGACATCTACGAGCAGTACTTC. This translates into CASSLAPLDIYEQYF. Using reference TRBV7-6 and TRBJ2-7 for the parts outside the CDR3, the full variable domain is GAGVSQSPRYKVTKRGQDVALRCDPISGHVSLYWYRQALGQGPEFLTYFNYEAQQDKSGLPNDRFSAERPEGSISTLTIQRTEQRDSAMYRCASSLAPLDIYEQYFGPGTRLTVT.

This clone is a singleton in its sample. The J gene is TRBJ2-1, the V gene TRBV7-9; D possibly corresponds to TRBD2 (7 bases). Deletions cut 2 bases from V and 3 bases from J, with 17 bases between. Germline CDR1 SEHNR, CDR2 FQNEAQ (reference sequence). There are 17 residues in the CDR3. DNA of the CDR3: TGTGCCAGCAGCTTATTGGGGGGGCGAAGGCTCTACAATGAGCAGTTCTTC. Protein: CASSLLGGRRLYNEQFF.

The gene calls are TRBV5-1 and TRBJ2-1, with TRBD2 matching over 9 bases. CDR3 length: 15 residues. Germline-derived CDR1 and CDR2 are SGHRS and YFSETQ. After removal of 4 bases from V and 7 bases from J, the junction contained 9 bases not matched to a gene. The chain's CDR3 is CASSGTGLATNEQFF. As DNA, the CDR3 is TGCGCCAGCAGCGGAACCGGACTAGCGACGAATGAGCAGTTCTTC.